Shown below are 20 T cell receptor beta chains from a single sample sequenced in a study of blood T cells in healthy people across ages. With a J-beta primer mix and a sample-barcoded 5' primer, a second PCR ran roughly 6 to 11 cycles. TCRdb passed the 5' RACE reads through MiXCR, listing each CDR3 protein once. The sample carries fewer than 1,000,000 distinct CDR3 sequences, about 42% recorded once. Sequenced input: blood. The receptors come from a man aged 60 to 69 in good health.

This rearrangement joins TRBV20-1 to TRBJ2-1; D is perhaps TRBD1 (6 bases). Germline CDR1 reads DFQATT; CDR2 reads SNEGSKA (reference sequence). This CDR3 has 17 amino acids. Trimming cost V 1 base and J 3 bases, with 19 bases left between them. CDR3 region: CSARGRVRGPLYNEQFF. DNA for the CDR3: TGCAGTGCTAGAGGCAGGGTCAGGGGACCACTCTACAATGAGCAGTTCTTC.

This chain joins TRBV20-1 and TRBJ2-4, with D perhaps matching TRBD2 (5 bases). The end of the DNA is better explained by TRBJ2-7, so the J call may be wrong. This CDR3 spans 13 amino acids. Per the germline V gene, CDR1 is DFQATT and CDR2 is SNEGSKA (reference sequence). CDR3 region: CSAIALDAAEQYF. The CDR3 DNA is TGCAGTGCTATTGCACTAGACGCGGCCGAGCAGTACTTC.

This clonotype has more than one count but fewer than ten. This sequence joins TRBV3-1 and TRBJ1-2, with D perhaps matching TRBD1 (5 bases). The CDR3 totals 15 residues. Germline CDR1 LGHDT, CDR2 YNNKEL (reference sequence). Deletions cut 3 bases from V and 4 bases from J, with 15 bases between. The CDR3 DNA reads TGTGCCAGCAGCCACCCTATCGGGGCAGTCTATGGCTACACCTTC. This encodes CASSHPIGAVYGYTF.

V usage is TRBV6-6 and J usage is TRBJ1-5, with D uncertain. The CDR3 loop spans 16 amino acids. V was clipped by 3 bases and J by 0 bases, with 12 bases between them. CDR1 and CDR2 (germline): MNHNY, SVGAGI (reference sequence). Here the CDR3 reads CASSYRRVDSNQPQHF. CDR3 nucleotides: TGTGCCAGCAGTTATCGACGCGTGGATAGCAATCAGCCCCAGCATTTT.

The DNA for the CDR3 is TGTGCCAGCAGCCAAGGATGGACAAGCTATGGCTACACCTTC. Amino acid sequence: CASSQGWTSYGYTF. The chain is built from TRBV14 and TRBJ1-2; tentatively, D is TRBD1 (5 bases). There are 14 residues in the CDR3. The V gene lost 1 base and the J gene lost 4 bases, with 10 bases spanning the gap. Germline CDR1 reads SGHDN; CDR2 reads FVKESK.

This sequence joins TRBV4-1 and TRBJ1-1, with unresolved D. CDR1 and CDR2 from the germline V gene are MGHRA and YSYEKL. The CDR3 spans 17 residues. Deletions cut 4 bases from V and 2 bases from J, with 20 bases between. The CDR3 reads CASSPRLAELINTEAFF. CDR3 DNA sequence: TGCGCCAGCAGCCCGAGGCTGGCAGAACTAATTAACACTGAAGCTTTCTTT.

The J gene is TRBJ2-7, the V gene TRBV20-1; D is uncertain. Germline loops: CDR1 DFQATT, CDR2 SNEGSKA (reference sequence). V was shortened by 0 bases and J by 6 bases, with 15 bases between the two germline ends. This CDR3 contains 14 residues. The CDR3: CSARDEGLQAEQYF. The DNA of the CDR3 is TGCAGTGCTAGAGATGAAGGGCTACAAGCCGAGCAGTACTTC.

There are a few counts of this clonotype. V usage is TRBV11-1 and J usage is TRBJ2-3; D uncertain. The V end lost 3 bases, the J end lost 4 bases, and 23 bases lay between the germline ends. CDR3 length: 18 residues. Germline V CDR1 and CDR2: SGHAT, FQDESV (reference sequence). The CDR3 loop reads CASSFVGLAAGWADTQYF. The CDR3 DNA is TGTGCCAGCAGCTTCGTGGGATTAGCCGCCGGATGGGCAGATACGCAGTATTTT.

The chain couples TRBV18 to TRBJ1-1; 7 nucleotides align to TRBD1. V trimming: 2 bases; J trimming: 1 base; junction bases outside the gene matches: 4. The CDR3 runs 15 residues. The V gene's germline CDR1 is KGHSH and CDR2 LQKENI. The CDR3 sequence is CASSPKTGSNTEAFF. CDR3 DNA sequence: TGTGCCAGCTCACCAAAGACAGGGTCGAACACTGAAGCTTTCTTT.

This clonotype was seen only a few times. Written as DNA, the CDR3 is TGTGCCAGCAGCCTCCAGAGTACAGATACGCAGTATTTT. This encodes CASSLQSTDTQYF. The rearrangement links TRBV7-2 to TRBJ2-3; unclear D gene. The length of the CDR3 is 13 residues. Germline V gene sequence: CDR1 SGHTA, CDR2 FQGNSA. Trimming removed 5 bases from V and 3 bases from J, with 9 bases in between.

The V gene is TRBV6-2 or TRBV6-3, the J gene TRBJ1-2, with TRBD1 matching 9 bases. V shed 5 bases and J 4 bases; nucleotides not matched to a gene: 11. The germline V gene has CDR1 MNHEY and CDR2 SVGEGT. This CDR3 spans 16 amino acids. The DNA of the CDR3 is TGTGCCAGCAGTGGATTAGAACCGGGACAGGGCTATGGCTACACCTTC. The encoded protein is CASSGLEPGQGYGYTF.

This chain uses TRBV5-1 with TRBJ2-3; TRBD2 agrees at 14 bases. Germline CDR1 and CDR2: SGHRS and YFSETQ. The CDR3 consists of 15 residues. The junction had 4 bases not matched to a gene; V was cut back by 3 bases and J by 7 bases. The CDR3 bases are TGCGCCAGCAGCTCGACTAGCGGGGGGGGATATACGCAGTATTTT. It translates to CASSSTSGGGYTQYF.

The chain combines TRBV20-1 with TRBJ1-6; D unresolved. Looked up from germline, CDR1 is DFQATT and CDR2 is SNEGSKA (reference sequence). The CDR3 has 15 amino acids. Trimming pared 2 bases from V and 18 bases from J, leaving 26 bases between. The CDR3 DNA is TGCAGTGCTAGAATGGCGGAAGGTGAAGGCAGAGTCGGCCACTTT. Protein sequence: CSARMAEGEGRVGHF.

This clonotype appeared a few times. This chain links TRBV5-1 with TRBJ2-5, with TRBD2 matching 8 bases. The V segment lost 4 bases and the J segment 2 bases; nucleotides outside the gene matches: 10. The germline V gene has CDR1 SGHRS and CDR2 YFSETQ. The CDR3 length is 16 residues. CDR3 in DNA: TGCGCCAGCAGCGTGGGCACCCCGGGAGGGCAAGAGACCCAGTACTTC. Its translation is CASSVGTPGGQETQYF.

This sequence joins TRBV6-5 and TRBJ1-6, with TRBD1 matching 9 bases. The CDR3 sequence is 19 residues long. Unmatched junction bases numbered 16, after V lost 2 bases and J lost 8 bases. Germline V lookup: CDR1 MNHEY, CDR2 SVGAGI. CDR3 bases: TGTGCCAGCAGTTACAAAAAGCCGGGACAGGGTAATCTCGATTCACCCCTCCACTTT. Residues: CASSYKKPGQGNLDSPLHF.

The chain combines TRBV20-1 with TRBJ2-7; D is ambiguous. This CDR3 region has 14 residues. V shed 3 bases and J shed 2 bases, with 14 bases lying between them. CDR1 DFQATT and CDR2 SNEGSKA come from the germline V gene (reference sequence). The CDR3 region is CSASWLGDAYEQYF. CDR3 DNA: TGCAGTGCTAGTTGGTTAGGCGACGCCTACGAGCAGTACTTC.

This clonotype was counted only a few times. The chain employs TRBV30 and TRBJ2-5; 10 positions match TRBD2. The assigned J gene may be wrong: the sequence end matches TRBJ2-7 better. The CDR3 is made up of 14 amino acids. Germline assignment: CDR1 GTSNPN and CDR2 SVGIG (reference sequence). The CDR3 DNA is TGTGCCAGTGACGGGACTAGCGCCACTTACGAGCAGTACTTC. It yields the protein CASDGTSATYEQYF.

The rearrangement joins TRBV6-1 to TRBJ2-5; TRBD2 agrees at 7 bases. Trimming cost V 2 bases and J 3 bases; bases outside gene matches: 9. The CDR3 length is 16 residues. The germline CDR1 and CDR2 sequences are MNHNS and SASEGT. Written as DNA, the CDR3 is TGTGCCAGCAGTGAAAGGCGGGGGAGGGCCAAAGAGACCCAGTACTTC. Translated, it gives CASSERRGRAKETQYF.

The V and J genes are TRBV7-2 and TRBJ2-3, with TRBD2 identical over 9 bases. The CDR3 loop spans 15 amino acids. Trimming cost V 2 bases and J 2 bases; bases outside gene matches: 2. The germline CDR1 and CDR2 sequences are SGHTA and FQGNSA. The CDR3 loop reads CASSLLAGFTDTQYF. The CDR3 DNA sequence: TGTGCCAGCAGCTTACTAGCGGGGTTCACAGATACGCAGTATTTT. Full variable domain (missing parts from reference TRBV7-2 and TRBJ2-3): GAGVSQSPSNKVTEKGKDVELRCDPISGHTALYWYRQSLGQGLEFLIYFQGNSAPDKSGLPSDRFSAERTGGSVSTLTIQRTQQEDSAVYLCASSLLAGFTDTQYFGPGTRLTVL.

This clonotype was observed a handful of times. This chain links TRBV4-3 with TRBJ2-3; 9 positions match TRBD1. The germline gives CDR1 LGHNA, CDR2 YSLEER. CDR3 length: 15 amino acids. With 3 bases clipped from V and 5 bases from J, the junction kept 6 bases outside the gene matches. The CDR3 DNA sequence: TGCGCCAGCAGCCACGGGACAGGGTCGGAAGATACGCAGTATTTT. It codes for CASSHGTGSEDTQYF.